A single sample gave rise to the 15 T cell receptor beta chains below, sequenced in a study of early T cells in non-severe SARS-CoV-2 infection. TCRdb called the 5' RACE reads again in MiXCR, with one record for every CDR3 protein. The profile shows under 50,000 distinct CDR3 sequences, roughly 23% of them singletons. The sample consisted of whole blood, taken at baseline. The receptors stem from an adult who was a healthcare worker with PCR-confirmed SARS-CoV-2 infection or an uninfected control (not recorded which).

This sequence joins TRBV12-3 or TRBV12-4 and TRBJ1-2; maybe TRBD1 (6 bases). The CDR3 has 13 amino acids. V lost 6 bases and J lost 4, with 12 bases in between. Here the CDR3 DNA reads TGTGCCAGCAGCCTGACAGGCATCTATGGCTACACCTTC. It codes for CASSLTGIYGYTF.

This clonotype is classed as medium-sized. The rearrangement links TRBV7-2 to TRBJ2-5; D might be TRBD1 (5 bases). V was shortened by 5 bases and J by 5 bases, with 18 bases between the two germline ends. Per germline, CDR1 SGHTA and CDR2 FQGNSA. CDR3 size: 15 residues. As DNA, the CDR3 is TGTGCCAGCAGCCTGGATGGTGGGGCGATGGAGACCCAGTACTTC. As protein: CASSLDGGAMETQYF.

V is TRBV20-1 and J is TRBJ1-2; TRBD1 matches at 12 bases. Germline trimming cut 5 bases from V and 4 bases from J; bases unmatched to any gene: 2. Germline lookup yields CDR1 DFQATT and CDR2 SNEGSKA (reference sequence). The CDR3 has 13 residues. The CDR3 spells CSAGTGGSYGYTF. The DNA for the CDR3 is TGCAGTGCTGGGACAGGGGGCAGCTATGGCTACACCTTC.

A few counts support this clonotype. The chain links TRBV18 to TRBJ2-7; the match to TRBD2 covers 9 bases. The CDR3 has 17 residues. V dropped 2 bases and J dropped 4; count of bases not matched to a gene: 12. Germline V gives CDR1 KGHSH, CDR2 LQKENI. As DNA, the CDR3 is TGTGCCAGCTCACCAGGCGCCGTGGGACTAGCACCGTACGAGCAGTACTTC. Protein product: CASSPGAVGLAPYEQYF.

V and J are TRBV6-1 and TRBJ2-3; 9 bases fit TRBD2. V lost 7 bases to trimming and J lost 6 bases; unmatched junction nucleotides: 14. CDR1 is MNHNS and CDR2 is SASEGT in the germline V gene. The CDR3 is 16 amino acids. The chain's CDR3 is CASKPLSGGGGDTQYF. As DNA, the CDR3 is TGTGCCAGCAAACCCCTTAGCGGGGGAGGCGGCGATACGCAGTATTTT.

This clonotype was counted a few times. As DNA, the CDR3 is TGCAGTGCTAGAGGGCCCTTGAGCAATCAGCCCCAGCATTTT. Protein: CSARGPLSNQPQHF. The chain carries TRBV20-1 and TRBJ1-5; no clear D gene. Germline-derived CDR1 and CDR2 are DFQATT and SNEGSKA (reference sequence). V gave up 1 base and J gave up 1 base, with 8 bases separating them. The CDR3 runs 14 residues.

The chain couples TRBV6-5 to TRBJ1-1, with D unclear. Per germline, CDR1 MNHEY and CDR2 SVGAGI. The CDR3 has 13 amino acids. With 6 bases removed from V and 4 bases from J, the gap between germline ends came to 12 bases. The CDR3 nucleotides are TGTGCCAGCAGCAATTCTTGGAGCACTGAAGCTTTCTTT. It translates to CASSNSWSTEAFF.

This clonotype has a handful of counts. The rearrangement links TRBV3-1 to TRBJ2-3, with TRBD2 identical over 8 bases. The CDR3 totals 15 residues. The V gene's germline CDR1 is LGHDT and CDR2 YNNKEL (reference sequence). V was clipped by 0 bases and J by 10 bases; unmatched bases: 9. DNA for the CDR3: TGTGCCAGCAGCCAAGAGGGAACGGGGGGGCGAGCGCAGTATTTT. Protein sequence: CASSQEGTGGRAQYF.

V and J are TRBV6-6 and TRBJ2-3; 13 bases map to TRBD2. The J segment lost 0 bases and the V segment lost 1 base, leaving 1 base of the junction unmatched. Germline V gene sequence: CDR1 MNHNY, CDR2 SVGAGI (reference sequence). The CDR3 loop spans 17 amino acids. Here the CDR3 reads CASSYWTSGGSTDTQYF. CDR3 bases: TGTGCCAGCAGTTACTGGACTAGCGGGGGCAGCACAGATACGCAGTATTTT.

V gene TRBV6-5 combines with J gene TRBJ1-2; tentatively, D is TRBD1 (5 bases). The CDR3 sequence is 17 residues long. CDR1 is MNHEY, CDR2 SVGAGI, per germline. Trimming shortened V by 0 bases and J by 4 bases, and 18 bases separated the two germline ends. Here the CDR3 reads CASSYSAGPGQGYGYTF. CDR3 DNA sequence: TGTGCCAGCAGTTACTCCGCCGGCCCCGGGCAGGGCTATGGCTACACCTTC.

This clonotype was observed a handful of times. The chain is built from TRBV5-1 and TRBJ1-4, with D uncertain. Trimming cost V 4 bases and J 5 bases, with 18 bases left between them. Germline V gene lookup returns CDR1 SGHRS and CDR2 YFSETQ. There are 16 residues in the CDR3. The chain's CDR3 is CASSRTPSAQNEKLFF. The CDR3 region has the DNA TGCGCCAGCAGCCGGACTCCGTCGGCACAAAATGAAAAACTGTTTTTT.

This clonotype was counted only a few times. The V and J genes are TRBV19 and TRBJ2-1, with 8 bases identical to TRBD2. The CDR3 length is 18 residues. V gave up 5 bases and J gave up 6 bases; unmatched junction bases: 18. Germline V lookup: CDR1 LNHDA, CDR2 SQIVND (reference sequence). CDR3 DNA sequence: TGTGCCAGTAGTCCCCCCGGGTATCTTGCGGGGGGCAGCAATGAGCAGTTCTTC. Its translation: CASSPPGYLAGGSNEQFF.

This clonotype has more than one count but fewer than ten. The V call is TRBV9, the J call TRBJ2-3, with TRBD1 matching over 12 bases. The junction had 6 bases not matched to a gene; V was cut back by 4 bases and J by 3 bases. CDR1 and CDR2 (germline): SGDLS, YYNGEE. CDR3 length: 16 residues. CDR3 DNA: TGTGCCAGCAGCTCGGGGACAGGGGGCCGTACAGATACGCAGTATTTT. Protein sequence: CASSSGTGGRTDTQYF.

This clonotype showed up just a few times. The chain employs TRBV12-3 or TRBV12-4 and TRBJ2-7, with 10 bases matching TRBD1. Trimming cost V 4 bases and J 4 bases; bases outside gene matches: 4. The CDR3 runs 14 residues. The CDR3 loop reads CASSSTGQGYEQYF. CDR3 DNA: TGTGCCAGCAGTTCAACGGGACAGGGGTACGAGCAGTACTTC.

This chain links TRBV3-1 with TRBJ1-1, with TRBD1 matching 10 bases. There are 14 residues in the CDR3. V trimming: 4 bases; J trimming: 11 bases; junction bases outside the gene matches: 10. CDR1 and CDR2 (germline): LGHDT, YNNKEL (reference sequence). The CDR3 bases are TGTGCCAGCAGCCCTGGGACAGGGGAAGGGAGCGCTTTCTTT. Translating gives CASSPGTGEGSAFF.